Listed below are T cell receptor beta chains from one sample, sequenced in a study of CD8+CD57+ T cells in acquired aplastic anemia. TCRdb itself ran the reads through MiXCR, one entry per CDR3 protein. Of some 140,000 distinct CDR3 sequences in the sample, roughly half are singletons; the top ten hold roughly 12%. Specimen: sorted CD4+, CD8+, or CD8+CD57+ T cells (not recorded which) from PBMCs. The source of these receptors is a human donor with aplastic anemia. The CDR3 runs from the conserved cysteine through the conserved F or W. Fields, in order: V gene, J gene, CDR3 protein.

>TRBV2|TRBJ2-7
CASRDPTGEVSYEQYF
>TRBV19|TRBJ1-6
CASSIRDDSPLHF
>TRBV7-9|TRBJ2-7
CASSSGPSREQYF
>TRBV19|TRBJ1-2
CASSPKTGPYGYTF
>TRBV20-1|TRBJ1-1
CSARDRVEGTEAFF
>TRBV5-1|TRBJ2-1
CASRGFSSSYNEQFF
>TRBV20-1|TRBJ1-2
CSASGGGYGYTF
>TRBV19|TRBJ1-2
CASSITGSGLGCTF
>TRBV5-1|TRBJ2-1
CASSYRQGLATYNEQFF
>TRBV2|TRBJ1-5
CASRGGDSKDQPQHF
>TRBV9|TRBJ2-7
CASSSRAEGYVQYF
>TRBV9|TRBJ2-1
CASSKSGGLNNEQFF
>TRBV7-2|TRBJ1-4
CASSLAREKLFF
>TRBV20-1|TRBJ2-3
CSARDLGGLDTQYF
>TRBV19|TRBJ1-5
CASSLSRTGRFRNQPQHF
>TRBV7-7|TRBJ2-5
CASSFTGPQETQYF
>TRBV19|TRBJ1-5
CASSINWQPQHF
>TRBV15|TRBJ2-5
CATSLGTGGETQYF
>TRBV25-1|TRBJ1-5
CASSDSGTGTLGSNQPQHF
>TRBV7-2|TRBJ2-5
CASSSPAQETQYF
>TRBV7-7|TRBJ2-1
CASSLALTDEQFF
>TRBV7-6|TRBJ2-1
CASSFLWGAYNEQFF
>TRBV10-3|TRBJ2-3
CAISRAGTEGADTQYF
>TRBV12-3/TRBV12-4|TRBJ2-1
CASRHWGARGGYNEQFF
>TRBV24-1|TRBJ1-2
CATSDSWTGNGYTF
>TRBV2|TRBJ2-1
CASDPGVDDNEQFF
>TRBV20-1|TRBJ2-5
CSARVQGQTRETQYF
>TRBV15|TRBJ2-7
CATSRAGGDYEQYF
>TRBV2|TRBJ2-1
CASRPSGGKQFF
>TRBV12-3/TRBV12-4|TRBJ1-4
CASSPMGGPTNEKLFF
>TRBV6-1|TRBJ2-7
CASSDLQGLGEAEQYF
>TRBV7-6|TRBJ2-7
CASRYAQDGTYEQYF
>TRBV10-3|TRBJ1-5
CAISESEGFGNQPQHF
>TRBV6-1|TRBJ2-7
CASSGGTSGGVSYEQYF
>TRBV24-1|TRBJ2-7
CATSDYPSSYEQYF
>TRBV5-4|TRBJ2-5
CASSLAGTSQETQYF
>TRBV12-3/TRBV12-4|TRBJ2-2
CASSFKTVANTGELFF